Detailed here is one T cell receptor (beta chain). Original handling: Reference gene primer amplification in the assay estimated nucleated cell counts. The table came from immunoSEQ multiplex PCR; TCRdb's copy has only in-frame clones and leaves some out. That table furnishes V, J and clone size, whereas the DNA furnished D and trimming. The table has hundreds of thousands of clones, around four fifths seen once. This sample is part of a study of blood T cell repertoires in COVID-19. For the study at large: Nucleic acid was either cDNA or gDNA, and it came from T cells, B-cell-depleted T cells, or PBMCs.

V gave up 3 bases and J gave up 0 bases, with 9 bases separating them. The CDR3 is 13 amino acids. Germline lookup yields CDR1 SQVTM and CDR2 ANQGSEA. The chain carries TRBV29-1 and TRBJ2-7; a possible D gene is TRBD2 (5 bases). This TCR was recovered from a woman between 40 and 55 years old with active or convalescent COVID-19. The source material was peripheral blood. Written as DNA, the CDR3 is TGCAGCGTTGAGGGCCGGGACTCCTACGAGCAGTACTTC. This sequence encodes CSVEGRDSYEQYF.